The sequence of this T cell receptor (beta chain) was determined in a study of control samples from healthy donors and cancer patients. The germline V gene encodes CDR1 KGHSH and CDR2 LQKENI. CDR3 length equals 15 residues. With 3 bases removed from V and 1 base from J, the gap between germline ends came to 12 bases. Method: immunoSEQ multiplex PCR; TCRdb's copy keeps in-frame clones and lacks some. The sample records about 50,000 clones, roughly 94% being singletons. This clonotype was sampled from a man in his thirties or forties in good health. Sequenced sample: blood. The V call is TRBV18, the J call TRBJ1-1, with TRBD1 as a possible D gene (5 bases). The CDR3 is CASSPGVGANTEAFF. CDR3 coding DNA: TGTGCCAGCTCACCGGGTGTAGGGGCGAACACTGAAGCTTTCTTT.